The entry below describes one T cell receptor (beta chain). When the RNA was reverse transcribed, random hexamers were used with an input of roughly 0.45 to 1 ug. TCRdb itself ran the immunoSEQ multiplex PCR reads through MiXCR, one entry per CDR3 protein. The sample lists more than 110,000 distinct CDR3 sequences, roughly 94% occurring once. The T cells that were sequenced for TCR beta were CD8+ and CD4+ cells from blood. The diagnostic criteria were recently defined, and patients with Susac syndrome met them for definite or probable disease. These data originate in a study of CD8 T cells in Susac syndrome. Per germline, CDR1 DFQATT and CDR2 SNEGSKA (reference sequence). CDR3 length: 12 residues. V was cut by 4 bases and J by 6 bases, with 12 bases left in between.

The origin of this receptor is a human donor with Susac syndrome. This sequence joins TRBV20-1 and TRBJ1-1; no reliable D call. The specimen was CD4+ T cells from PBMCs. CDR3 loop: CSATLASAEAFF. The DNA of the CDR3 is TGCAGTGCTACCCTGGCGAGCGCTGAAGCTTTCTTT.